This TCR beta chain appears in the sequencing data of a study of blood T cells in healthy people across ages. The V gene's germline CDR1 is SEHNR and CDR2 FQNEAQ (reference sequence). CDR3 size: 16 residues. V shed 4 bases, J shed 5 bases, and the junction held 10 bases outside the gene matches. PCR was performed a second time for about 7 to 12 cycles using a sample-barcoded 5' primer and a J-beta primer mix. TCRdb reprocessed the 5' RACE reads via MiXCR and lists one record per CDR3 protein. The sample yields 600,000 or so distinct CDR3 sequences, about 30% seen once. This clonotype showed up many times. Peripheral blood samples of roughly 10 milliliters were drawn from each donor.

The TCR sequence derives from a woman of 80 years or more in good health. J is TRBJ2-7 and V is TRBV7-9; 11 bases are a match to TRBD2. Specimen: blood. CDR3 nucleotide sequence: TGTGCCAGCAGCTCCCGGTCTAGCGGGGGGCGCGACGAGCAGTACTTC. Its translation is CASSSRSSGGRDEQYF.